The clone carrying this T cell receptor (beta chain) turned up a few times. The antigen is undetermined. Incorporated into the TCR beta cDNA libraries were unique molecular identifiers, which served to reduce PCR and sequencing biases. TCRdb re-derived calls from the PCR reads in MiXCR, one entry per CDR3 protein. The sample lists about 820,000 distinct CDR3 sequences; 53% were seen once. V was clipped by 4 bases and J by 4 bases, with 14 bases between them. The CDR3 extends over 14 amino acids. Germline values: CDR1 SGHRS, CDR2 YFSETQ. These data are taken from a study of post-analysis software for immune sequencing data. Findings of the study overall: Relative to controls, patients had a few TRBV segments at higher frequency, with TRBV5-6, TRBV5-1 and TRBV20-1 among these.

The TCR comes from a girl between 5 and 17 years old with multiple sclerosis. The V call is TRBV5-1, the J call TRBJ1-1, with D possibly TRBD1 on 6 matching bases. Sequences were obtained from blood. CDR3 sequence (DNA): TGCGCCAGCAGCCCAGGGGCCCCGGGCACTGAAGCTTTCTTT. Amino acid sequence: CASSPGAPGTEAFF. The full variable domain, rest sourced from reference TRBV5-1 and TRBJ1-1, is KAGVTQTPRYLIKTRGQQVTLSCSPISGHRSVSWYQQTPGQGLQFLFEYFSETQRNKGNFPGRFSGRQFSNSRSEMNVSTLELGDSALYLCASSPGAPGTEAFFGQGTRLTVV.